The T cell receptor beta chain under discussion was sequenced for a study of blood T cell repertoires in COVID-19. Study as a whole: Spain, Italy and the United States supplied samples that represented acute and convalescent COVID-19. Sample material is recorded as cDNA or gDNA derived from T cells, B-cell-depleted T cells, or PBMCs.

Per the study methods: Reference gene primer amplification gave nucleated cell count estimates. The repertoire was sequenced with immunoSEQ multiplex PCR; TCRdb's copy has only in-frame clones and lacks some. The DNA gave D and trimming, while V, J and clone size come from that table. This table has about 77,000 clones, approximately 80% appearing once. The CDR3 totals 14 residues. Germline CDR1 SNHLY, CDR2 FYNNEI. V shed 6 bases and J shed 7 bases, with 16 bases lying between them. This clone appeared a single time. The chain has TRBV2 and TRBJ1-5; D is possibly TRBD1 (6 bases). The sequenced sample consisted of peripheral blood. The sequence was collected from a woman in her 70s with acute or convalescent COVID-19. DNA of the CDR3: TGTGCCAGCAGCCTGGACAGTCTCGGGCAGCCCCAGCATTTT. Protein sequence: CASSLDSLGQPQHF.